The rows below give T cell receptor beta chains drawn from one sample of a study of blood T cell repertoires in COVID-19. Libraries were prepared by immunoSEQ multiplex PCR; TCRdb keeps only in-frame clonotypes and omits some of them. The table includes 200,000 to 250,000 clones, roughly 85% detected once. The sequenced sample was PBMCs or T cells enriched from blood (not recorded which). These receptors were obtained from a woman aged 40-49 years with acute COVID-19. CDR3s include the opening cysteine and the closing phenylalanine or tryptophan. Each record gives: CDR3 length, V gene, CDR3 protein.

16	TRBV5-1	CASSPYTGAGTDTQYF
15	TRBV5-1	CASSFQGATNTEAFF
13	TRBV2	CASSGTGGQPQHF
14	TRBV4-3	CASSQDRIGGGYTF
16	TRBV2	CASSERQILSNQPQHF
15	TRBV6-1	CASSEALQGYYEQYF
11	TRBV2	CASSVYDTQYF
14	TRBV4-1	CASSQEQGPYGYTF
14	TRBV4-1	CASSPGTARNTIYF
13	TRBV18	CASSPLRGEKLFF
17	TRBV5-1	CASSLLASGGSYNEQFF
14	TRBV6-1	CASSDRWGETPLHF
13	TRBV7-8	CASSLARADTQYF
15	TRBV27	CASSRTGGMNTEAFF
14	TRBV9	CASSVGQGIYGYTF
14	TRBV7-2	CASSSLRTGTEAFF
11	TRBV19	CASSIGLNSTF
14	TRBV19	CASSIKGGTGELFF
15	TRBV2	CASSDLAGIFNEQFF
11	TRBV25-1	CASSAGETQYF
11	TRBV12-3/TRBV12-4	CASTSEETQYF
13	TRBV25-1	CASSDDRAYGYTF
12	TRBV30	CACDRVPEKLFF
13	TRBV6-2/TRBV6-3	CASSYLRGSEAFF
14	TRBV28	CASRTPDSNSPLHF
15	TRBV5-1	CASSWLSRANGELFF
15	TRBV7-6	CASSARTATNTEAFF
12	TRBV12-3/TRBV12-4	CASRGQDAEAFF
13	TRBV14	CASSLQGTLEAFF
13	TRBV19	CASVDTSNQPQHF
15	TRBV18	CASYPSGNRNTEAFF
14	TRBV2	CASSVETGYQPQHF
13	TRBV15	CATSQGANYGYTF
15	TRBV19	CASSISYSLNYGYTF
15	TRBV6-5	CASRISWSSYNEQFF
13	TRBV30	CAWCAGLYDGYTF
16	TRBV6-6	CASSYRGGRENEKLFF
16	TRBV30	CAWSLGGTGVTGELFF
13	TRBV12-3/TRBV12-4	CASSPGFNEKLFF
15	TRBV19	CAAARQAQANYGYTF
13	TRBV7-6	CASSLVRGETQYF
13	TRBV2	CASSEVEANTIYF
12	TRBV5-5	CASSHREETQYF
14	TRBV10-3	CAISELGANTEAFF
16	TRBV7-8	CASSRRLADPTGELFF
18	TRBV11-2	CASSSAASGGPLGETQYF
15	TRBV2	CASSAENRPTGELFF
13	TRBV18	CASSQTRGDTQYF
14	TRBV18	CASSPPTWTGELFF
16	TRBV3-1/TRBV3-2	CASSQALGQGPYGYTF
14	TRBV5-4	CASSFLGQRYGYTF
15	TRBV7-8	CASSDRTANTGELFF
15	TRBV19	CASMGKGVFFNEAFF
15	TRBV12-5	CASGSGTGVEDTQYF
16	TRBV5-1	CASSSLAGGTYNEQFF
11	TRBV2	CATTGGGKAFF
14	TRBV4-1	CASSQDTGYQPQHF
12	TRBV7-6	CASSPPDRGAFF
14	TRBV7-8	CASPQDGDTGELFF